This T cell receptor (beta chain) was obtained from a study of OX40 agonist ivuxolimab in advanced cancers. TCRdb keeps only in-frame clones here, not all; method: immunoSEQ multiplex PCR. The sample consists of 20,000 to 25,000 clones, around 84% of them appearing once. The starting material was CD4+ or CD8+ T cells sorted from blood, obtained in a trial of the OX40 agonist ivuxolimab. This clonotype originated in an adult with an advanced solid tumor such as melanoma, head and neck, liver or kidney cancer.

CDR3 bases: TGTGCCAGCAGCTTTCGAGGGGGCGATGAAAAACTGTTTTTT. Translated, it gives CASSFRGGDEKLFF. The chain recombines TRBV5-4 with TRBJ1-4; 7 nucleotides align to TRBD1. Germline CDR1 and CDR2: SGHNT and YYREEE (reference sequence). The length of the CDR3 is 14 residues. V gave up 2 bases and J gave up 6 bases; unmatched junction bases: 4.